One and the same sample provided the 14 T cell receptor beta chains below, sequenced in a study of blood T cell repertoires in COVID-19. The method was immunoSEQ multiplex PCR; TCRdb's version includes in-frame clones alone and lacks a portion of them. This table holds roughly 330,000 clones, 65% to 85% found once. Sequences were obtained from peripheral blood. The receptor source for this set is a woman aged 45 to 65 with acute or convalescent COVID-19.

The chain combines TRBV11-2 with TRBJ2-7, with D perhaps matching TRBD2 (6 bases). The CDR3 is 14 residues long. V was cut by 5 bases and J by 2 bases, with 13 bases left in between. Per germline, CDR1 SGHAT and CDR2 FQNNGV. CDR3 region: CASSVQEGPYEQYF. CDR3 nucleotides: TGTGCCAGCAGCGTGCAGGAGGGTCCCTACGAGCAGTACTTC.

The chain uses TRBV7-2 and TRBJ2-5; 9 positions agree with TRBD2. V was clipped by 4 bases and J by 2 bases; unmatched bases: 2. Germline loops: CDR1 SGHTA, CDR2 FQGNSA. The CDR3 consists of 14 residues. The DNA for the CDR3 is TGTGCCAGCAGCTCTCTAGCGGGACAAGAGACCCAGTACTTC. It specifies CASSSLAGQETQYF.

This clone has a handful of counts. The chain combines TRBV2 with TRBJ1-2, with D unclear. CDR3 length equals 15 residues. Germline CDR1 reads SNHLY; CDR2 reads FYNNEI. V was cut by 4 bases and J by 8 bases, with 20 bases left in between. CDR3 sequence (DNA): TGTGCCAGCAGTGCGGCGGGTGGCGCCGGAGGGGGCTACACCTTC. Translating it yields CASSAAGGAGGGYTF. The full variable domain, rest sourced from reference TRBV2 and TRBJ1-2, is EPEVTQTPSHQVTQMGQEVILRCVPISNHLYFYWYRQILGQKVEFLVSFYNNEISEKSEIFDDQFSVERPDGSNFTLKIRSTKLEDSAMYFCASSAAGGAGGGYTFGSGTRLTVV.

V gene TRBV9 combines with J gene TRBJ1-2; D uncertain. Germline CDR1 is SGDLS and CDR2 is YYNGEE. This CDR3 has 11 amino acids. V was shortened by 3 bases and J by 8 bases, with 8 bases between the two germline ends. DNA of the CDR3: TGTGCCAGCAGCGCTTCTTTGGGCTACACCTTC. Its translation is CASSASLGYTF.

Only a few counts were recorded for this clone. The chain recombines TRBV19 with TRBJ1-1; 8 nucleotides align to TRBD1. CDR1 is LNHDA, CDR2 SQIVND, per germline (reference sequence). The trim removed 4 bases at V and 4 bases at J, leaving 2 bases unmatched. The length of the CDR3 is 13 residues. This CDR3 is CASSNTGGTEAFF. The CDR3 DNA follows: TGTGCCAGTAGTAACACAGGGGGCACTGAAGCTTTCTTT.

This chain links TRBV9 with TRBJ1-3; D is ambiguous. The CDR3 is 16 amino acids. The germline V gene has CDR1 SGDLS and CDR2 YYNGEE. V was shortened by 4 bases and J by 0 bases, with 14 bases between the two germline ends. The CDR3 protein is CASSPSIGYSGNTIYF. For the CDR3, the DNA is TGTGCCAGCAGCCCCTCCATCGGGTACTCTGGAAACACCATATATTTT.

The chain is built from TRBV2 and TRBJ1-1; 7 bases map to TRBD1. V was pared by 6 bases and J by 2 bases, with 15 bases of the junction left unmatched. The germline V gene has CDR1 SNHLY and CDR2 FYNNEI. This CDR3 is 17 amino acids long. This CDR3 is CASRPQTSGQVNTEAFF. The CDR3 bases are TGTGCCAGCAGGCCTCAGACTTCCGGACAGGTCAACACTGAAGCTTTCTTT.

V usage is TRBV5-1 and J usage is TRBJ1-5; TRBD1 aligns across 8 bases. Germline CDR1 is SGHRS and CDR2 is YFSETQ. CDR3 length: 15 amino acids. V dropped 4 bases and J dropped 2; count of bases not matched to a gene: 5. The CDR3 region is CASSADRGGNQPQHF. CDR3 in DNA: TGCGCCAGCAGCGCAGACAGGGGAGGCAATCAGCCCCAGCATTTT.

The V call is TRBV10-2, the J call TRBJ1-2, with D possibly being TRBD1 (5 bases). Germline V gene data show CDR1 as WSHSY and CDR2 as SAAADI. The CDR3 totals 13 residues. Trimming stripped 7 bases from V and 2 bases from J, with 11 bases between. The CDR3 is CASTQGLNYGYTF. The CDR3 bases are TGCGCCAGCACCCAGGGACTCAACTATGGCTACACCTTC.

The chain has TRBV5-4 and TRBJ1-4, with 7 bases matching TRBD1. Germline lookup yields CDR1 SGHNT and CDR2 YYREEE (reference sequence). J was trimmed by 5 bases and V by 4 bases; bases with no gene match: 8. This CDR3 contains 15 residues. The CDR3 nucleotides are TGTGCCAGCAGCGATCCCGGGACAGAGAATGAAAAACTGTTTTTT. The encoded protein is CASSDPGTENEKLFF.

The J gene is TRBJ2-4, the V gene TRBV7-6; perhaps TRBD2 as D (7 bases). CDR1 and CDR2 (germline): SGHVS, FNYEAQ. The CDR3 extends over 14 amino acids. V was pared by 5 bases and J by 8 bases, with 16 bases between. This CDR3 is CASSPGEGVDIQYF. CDR3 DNA: TGTGCCAGCAGCCCAGGGGAGGGGGTGGACATTCAGTACTTC. Drawing the rest from reference TRBV7-6 and TRBJ2-4, the complete variable domain is GAGVSQSPRYKVTKRGQDVALRCDPISGHVSLYWYRQALGQGPEFLTYFNYEAQQDKSGLPNDRFSAERPEGSISTLTIQRTEQRDSAMYRCASSPGEGVDIQYFGAGTRLSVL.

DNA of the CDR3: TGTGCCAGCTCCGAGGGGGCGGTTGGCTACACCTTC. It codes for CASSEGAVGYTF. The chain recombines TRBV18 with TRBJ1-2, with 7 bases identical to TRBD1. This CDR3 has 12 amino acids. Germline-derived CDR1 and CDR2 are KGHSH and LQKENI. Germline trimming cut 6 bases from V and 7 bases from J; bases unmatched to any gene: 5.

The chain employs TRBV6-5 and TRBJ1-2; D remains ambiguous. V lost 0 bases and J 2 bases, leaving 7 bases between the germline ends. Looked up from germline, CDR1 is MNHEY and CDR2 is SVGAGI. This CDR3 region has 14 residues. This chain's CDR3 is CASSYSIENYGYTF. Written as DNA, the CDR3 is TGTGCCAGCAGTTACTCAATCGAGAACTATGGCTACACCTTC.

V usage is TRBV6-5 and J usage is TRBJ2-4; a weak D match, TRBD1 (5 bases). V was shortened by 7 bases and J by 10 bases, with 11 bases between the two germline ends. In germline, CDR1 is MNHEY, CDR2 SVGAGI. The CDR3 covers 11 residues. CDR3 coding DNA: TGTGCCAGCAAGGCAGGGCAAATTCAGTACTTC. It encodes CASKAGQIQYF.